Described below is a single T cell receptor (beta chain) sequence and its context. Its target antigen remains unknown. No base qualities exist here, and no much larger clone lies one base off it. V loses 5 bases of germline sequence and J loses 13 bases, and the interval between the two ends is 21 bases. The CDR3 holds 14 amino acids from the cysteine to the phenylalanine. The entry retains the CDR3 DNA only, 42 bases that are in frame from base 1. These data come from a study of blood T cells in healthy people across ages (dated by TCRdb to between 2014 and 2017). The study in broad terms: Template switching captured roughly one uniquely barcoded TCR beta cDNA molecule per two T cells in model experiments. For two donors (one aged 18 to 29 and one aged 80 or older), the study analyzed two additional independent replicas of 1 million unique cDNA reads from the same blood draw. To avoid experimental bias, donors of different ages were spread randomly across the sequencing lanes. Using deep sequencing normalized with unique cDNA molecular identifiers, the study measured how TCR beta repertoire diversity changes with age. The donors were divided into four age groups: young (average around 16 years), middle-aged (roughly 42), aged (about 60) and long-lived (about 79). General findings and caveats noted by the study authors: Estimates of total diversity based on one million sequenced T cells were considered lower bounds and underestimates. The percentage of naive T cells measured by flow cytometry correlated strongly with observed TCR beta diversity. Because profiling used bulk unsorted PBMCs, naive and antigen-experienced compartments could not be compared conclusively. Because donor CMV infection status was unknown, age-related changes in expanded clonotypes were potentially confounded. Compared with the aged group, the long-lived group had more naive CD4+ T cells, fewer expanded clones and increased TCR diversity, suggesting age selection. As age increased, observed TCR beta diversity per million T cells dropped in a roughly linear way, and a significant reduction was already evident by age 40.

Library preparation employed 5' RACE. The sequencer was an Illumina HiSeq 2500. The second PCR ran for about 7 to 11 cycles and used a J-beta primer mix along with a sample-barcoded 5' primer. A template-switch 5' adaptor carrying 12 random nucleotides introduced a unique molecular identifier onto each TCR beta cDNA molecule. Each sample yielded at least 2.5 million CDR3-containing paired-end reads. The Mint cDNA synthesis kit, primed by a TRBC-specific oligonucleotide, was used to synthesize first-strand cDNA from all RNA. Following uracil-DNA glycosylase treatment, all cDNA underwent a first 18-cycle PCR with the universal primers M1SS and BC2_uni_R. The original pipeline was this. Normalization of each sample was performed by random selection of 1 million high-quality reads, each carrying a distinct molecular identifier. Reads with shared molecular identifiers were discarded instead of being binned into consensus sequences. CDR3 identification, clonotype clustering and error correction used MiTCR with a Q25 quality threshold and the strictest error-elimination algorithm. A nonparametric unseen species model with Euler transformation was used to estimate lower-bound total TCR beta diversity. In-frame beta chains were kept once TCRdb had trimmed the public reads at Q25 with fastp and called clones with MiXCR. Merged by CDR3 protein, the rows form single entries marked with the most common genes and DNA. TCRdb, rather than the study authors, made the V and J calls. Recorded for this sample are 1.5 million to 2 million distinct CDR3 sequences; 25% to 30% of them occurred a single time. The ten biggest clones cover roughly 8% of the sample.

The donors were 40 or so Caucasian individuals from Russia, aged roughly 6 to 90 years, who were systemically healthy. About 9.1 milliliters of peripheral blood were collected from each donor into EDTA-treated Vacutainer tubes. Ficoll-Paque density-gradient centrifugation was used to isolate PBMCs, with at least 7 million per sample. Trizol reagent was used to extract total RNA from the PBMCs, yielding at least 5 micrograms per sample. The percentages of naive CD45RAhigh/CD27high T cells were determined by flow cytometry on a PBMC aliquot from every donor. Sequenced input: blood. The rearrangement combines TRBV12-3 or TRBV12-4 with TRBJ2-1; TRBD2 might be the D gene, on 6 matching bases. The sequence was collected from a woman aged 25 to 45 in good health. The CDR3 region reads CASSPASASYEQFF. The DNA sequence is TGTGCCAGCAGTCCTGCTAGCGCCTCCTACGAACAGTTCTTC.